The next 7 T cell receptor beta chains were all read from a single sample in a study of T cell changes during pregnancy in multiple sclerosis. TCRdb's copy holds only in-frame clones and misses some; the assay was immunoSEQ multiplex PCR. The table has about 77,000 clones, about 88% seen once. Material: peripheral blood, obtained before pregnancy. The receptor source for this set is a female donor with multiple sclerosis, enrolled in a pregnancy study.

The V gene is TRBV13, the J gene TRBJ1-2, with D hard to call. CDR1 is PRHDT, CDR2 FYEKMQ, per germline (reference sequence). CDR3 length: 14 amino acids. Deletions cut 5 bases from V and 4 bases from J, with 14 bases between. CDR3: CASSEAAGSYGYTF. CDR3 in DNA: TGTGCCAGCAGCGAAGCCGCGGGCAGCTATGGCTACACCTTC. The variable domain in full, with the rest retrieved from reference TRBV13 and TRBJ1-2, is AAGVIQSPRHLIKEKRETATLKCYPIPRHDTVYWYQQGPGQDPQFLISFYEKMQSDKGSIPDRFSAQQFSDYHSELNMSSLELGDSALYFCASSEAAGSYGYTFGSGTRLTVV.

This clone was counted a single time. The gene calls are TRBV6-5 and TRBJ2-2; 9 bases align to TRBD1. J was trimmed by 6 bases and V by 9 bases; bases with no gene match: 8. Germline CDR1 reads MNHEY; CDR2 reads SVGAGI. The CDR3 contains 14 residues. CDR3 loop: CASRGQGEAGELFF. The CDR3 nucleotides read TGTGCCAGTCGGGGACAGGGCGAGGCCGGGGAGCTGTTTTTT.

This chain connects TRBV6-5 to TRBJ1-4; D perhaps matches TRBD1 (6 bases). V gave up 0 bases and J gave up 8 bases, with 13 bases separating them. Germline CDR1 MNHEY, CDR2 SVGAGI. This CDR3 comprises 15 residues. The CDR3, as DNA: TGTGCCAGCAGTTACTCGCTCAGGGGTTTGGAAAAACTGTTTTTT. It is translated as CASSYSLRGLEKLFF.

V is TRBV28 and J is TRBJ1-2, with a tentative D call TRBD1 (5 bases). The V and J ends lost 0 bases and 1 base respectively, with 18 bases between them. The CDR3 has 18 amino acids. Germline V gene lookup returns CDR1 MDHEN and CDR2 SYDVKM. CDR3 protein: CASSLWTERTYHNYGYTF. CDR3 DNA sequence: TGTGCCAGCAGTTTATGGACAGAGCGAACCTACCATAACTATGGCTACACCTTC.

This chain uses TRBV27 with TRBJ1-3; the D gene is possibly TRBD1 (6 bases). The CDR3 consists of 15 residues. The germline V gene encodes CDR1 MNHEY and CDR2 SMNVEV (reference sequence). The V end was cut by 6 bases, the J end by 0 bases, with 12 bases between. The CDR3 loop is CASRGHGNSGNTIYF. The CDR3 DNA reads as TGTGCCAGCAGGGGACACGGCAACTCTGGAAACACCATATATTTT.

V is TRBV6-6 and J is TRBJ1-5, with 9 bases identical to TRBD1. The CDR3 has 15 residues. The V gene end was trimmed by 5 bases and the J gene end by 4 bases; junction bases not matched to a gene: 6. Germline CDR1 and CDR2: MNHNY and SVGAGI (reference sequence). DNA for the CDR3: TGTGCCAGCAGTGCCGGGACAGGGTATAATCAGCCCCAGCATTTT. It specifies CASSAGTGYNQPQHF.

V and J are TRBV5-6 and TRBJ2-7, with 11 bases fitting TRBD1. Germline CDR1 and CDR2: SGHDT and YYEEEE. This CDR3 is built from 17 residues. V lost 4 bases to trimming and J lost 3 bases; unmatched junction nucleotides: 12. The CDR3 loop reads CASSRGGPGTGGYEQYF. The CDR3 nucleotides read TGTGCCAGCAGCCGAGGTGGACCCGGGACAGGGGGCTACGAGCAGTACTTC. Full variable domain (missing parts from reference TRBV5-6 and TRBJ2-7): DAGVTQSPTHLIKTRGQQVTLRCSPKSGHDTVSWYQQALGQGPQFIFQYYEEEERQRGNFPDRFSGHQFPNYSSELNVNALLLGDSALYLCASSRGGPGTGGYEQYFGPGTRLTVT.